Shown below are 9 T cell receptor beta chains from a single sample sequenced in a study of T-cell reconstitution after alpha-beta-depleted transplantation in children. Unique molecular identifiers were used to barcode this TCRbeta library. TCRdb reanalysed the PCR reads using MiXCR and keeps one entry per CDR3 protein. The sample consists of hundreds of thousands of distinct CDR3 sequences, 15% to 20% of them appearing once. The sequencing used PBMCs, mostly from graft donor cells, collected 360 days after TCRalphabeta/CD19-depleted stem cell transplant. These receptors came from a male patient aged 2-15 years who had a stem cell transplant for acute lymphoblastic leukemia, so the T cells may come from the graft donor.

This clonotype occurred a few times. The chain has TRBV4-2 and TRBJ2-3, with 10 bases identical to TRBD2. Germline lookup yields CDR1 LGHNA and CDR2 YNFKEQ. The CDR3 is 17 amino acids. V lost 0 bases and J lost 3; bases outside the gene matches: 6. CDR3 DNA sequence: TGTGCCAGCAGCCAAGATAGTCTAGCGGGAGAAACAGATACGCAGTATTTT. Translation gives CASSQDSLAGETDTQYF.

This clonotype was observed many times. The rearrangement links TRBV4-3 to TRBJ2-2; tentatively, D is TRBD1 (6 bases). The germline gives CDR1 LGHNA, CDR2 YSLEER. The CDR3 is 15 amino acids. The V end was cut by 0 bases, the J end by 4 bases, with 9 bases between. CDR3 residues: CASSQEMGATGELFF. For the CDR3, the DNA is TGCGCCAGCAGCCAAGAAATGGGGGCCACCGGGGAGCTGTTTTTT.

This rearrangement joins TRBV7-9 to TRBJ2-5, with 8 nucleotides matching TRBD1. The CDR3 has 15 residues. CDR1 is SEHNR and CDR2 is FQNEAQ in the germline V gene (reference sequence). The V segment lost 5 bases and the J segment 5 bases; nucleotides outside the gene matches: 10. This chain's CDR3 is CASSPLLTGGETQYF. CDR3 nucleotide sequence: TGTGCCAGCAGCCCCCTACTCACAGGGGGGGAGACCCAGTACTTC. Using reference TRBV7-9 and TRBJ2-5 for the parts outside the CDR3, the full variable domain is DTGVSQNPRHKITKRGQNVTFRCDPISEHNRLYWYRQTLGQGPEFLTYFQNEAQLEKSRLLSDRFSAERPKGSFSTLEIQRTEQGDSAMYLCASSPLLTGGETQYFGPGTRLLVL.

The table lists this clonotype with a few counts. The chain links TRBV20-1 to TRBJ1-2, with TRBD1 as a possible D gene (5 bases). V was pared by 6 bases and J by 4 bases, with 18 bases between. Germline-derived CDR1 and CDR2 are DFQATT and SNEGSKA (reference sequence). The CDR3 runs 14 residues. CDR3 DNA sequence: TGCAGTGCCTTGGACATGGATGCGCTCTATGGCTACACCTTC. Translating gives CSALDMDALYGYTF.

The count of this clonotype is one. The V and J genes are TRBV7-9 and TRBJ2-1; 7 bases are a match to TRBD1. The CDR3 spans 17 residues. Germline assignment: CDR1 SEHNR and CDR2 FQNEAQ (reference sequence). V gave up 2 bases and J gave up 0 bases; unmatched junction bases: 7. The CDR3 here is CASSLLQGRSSYNEQFF. CDR3 DNA: TGTGCCAGCAGCTTACTACAGGGGAGAAGCTCCTACAATGAGCAGTTCTTC.

This clonotype was counted a few times. The J gene is TRBJ2-3, the V gene TRBV28; weak D call: TRBD1 (6 bases). V lost 7 bases and J lost 6, with 17 bases in between. The CDR3 extends over 14 amino acids. In germline, CDR1 is MDHEN, CDR2 SYDVKM. CDR3 residues: CASTGTTYTDTQYF. The CDR3 bases are TGTGCCAGCACCGGGACAACCTATACCGATACGCAGTATTTT.

This clonotype was picked up a small number of times. V is TRBV7-9 and J is TRBJ2-1; D perhaps matches TRBD2 (5 bases). Trimming removed 1 base at V and 5 bases at J, with 6 bases between. The CDR3 has 13 amino acids. The V gene's germline CDR1 is SEHNR and CDR2 FQNEAQ (reference sequence). CDR3 nucleotide sequence: TGTGCCAGCAGCTTAGGGGAGCACAATGAGCAGTTCTTC. Protein: CASSLGEHNEQFF. The full variable domain, completed using reference TRBV7-9 and TRBJ2-1, is DTGVSQNPRHKITKRGQNVTFRCDPISEHNRLYWYRQTLGQGPEFLTYFQNEAQLEKSRLLSDRFSAERPKGSFSTLEIQRTEQGDSAMYLCASSLGEHNEQFFGPGTRLTVL.

The rearrangement uses TRBV28 and TRBJ2-7; no clear D. CDR3 length: 11 residues. V lost 7 bases, J lost 2 bases, and 6 bases lay in between. CDR1 and CDR2 (germline): MDHEN, SYDVKM. The CDR3 DNA sequence: TGTGCCAGCAATAAACCCTACGAGCAGTACTTC. Its translation is CASNKPYEQYF. Full variable domain (remainder filled in from reference TRBV28 and TRBJ2-7): DVKVTQSSRYLVKRTGEKVFLECVQDMDHENMFWYRQDPGLGLRLIYFSYDVKMKEKGDIPEGYSVSREKKERFSLILESASTNQTSMYLCASNKPYEQYFGPGTRLTVT.

This sequence joins TRBV6-1 and TRBJ2-5, with D hard to call. Between the trimmed V and J ends, which lost 8 bases and 3 bases, there was a span of 10 bases. Germline V gene data show CDR1 as MNHNS and CDR2 as SASEGT. The CDR3 has 12 amino acids. Here the CDR3 DNA reads TGTGCCAGCTTGGGATTAGAAGAGACCCAGTACTTC. Its protein product is CASLGLEETQYF.